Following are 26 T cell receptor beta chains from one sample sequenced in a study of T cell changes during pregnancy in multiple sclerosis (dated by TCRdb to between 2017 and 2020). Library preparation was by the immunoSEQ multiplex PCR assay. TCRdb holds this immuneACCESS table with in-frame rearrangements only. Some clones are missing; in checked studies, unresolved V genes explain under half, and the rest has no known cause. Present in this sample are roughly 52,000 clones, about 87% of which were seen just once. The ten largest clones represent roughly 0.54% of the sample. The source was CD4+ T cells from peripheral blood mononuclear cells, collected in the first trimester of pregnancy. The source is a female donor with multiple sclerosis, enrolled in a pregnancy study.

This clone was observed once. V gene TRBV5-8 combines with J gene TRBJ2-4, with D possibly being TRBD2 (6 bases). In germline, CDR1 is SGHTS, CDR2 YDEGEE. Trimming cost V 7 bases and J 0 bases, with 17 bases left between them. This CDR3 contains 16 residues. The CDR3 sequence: CASALGDGRAKNIQYF. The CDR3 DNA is TGTGCCAGCGCCCTCGGGGACGGGAGAGCCAAAAACATTCAGTACTTC.

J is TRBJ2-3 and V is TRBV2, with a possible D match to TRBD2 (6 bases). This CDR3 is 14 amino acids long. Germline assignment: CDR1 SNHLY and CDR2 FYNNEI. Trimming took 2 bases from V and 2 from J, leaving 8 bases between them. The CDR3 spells CASSELATTDTQYF. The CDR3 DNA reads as TGTGCCAGCAGTGAACTAGCGACCACAGATACGCAGTATTTT.

In DNA form, the CDR3 reads TGCGCCAGCAGCCAAGAAGTAGGGGGCGAGCAGTACTTC. Its protein product is CASSQEVGGEQYF. This rearrangement joins TRBV4-1 to TRBJ2-7; D is perhaps TRBD1 (6 bases). The CDR3 spans 13 residues. Germline CDR1 reads MGHRA; CDR2 reads YSYEKL. V shed 0 bases and J shed 6 bases, with 9 bases lying between them.

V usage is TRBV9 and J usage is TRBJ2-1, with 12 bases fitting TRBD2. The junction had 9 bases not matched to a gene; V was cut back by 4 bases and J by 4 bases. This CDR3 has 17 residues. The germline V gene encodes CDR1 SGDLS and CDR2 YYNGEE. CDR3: CASSPRLAGVLYNEQFF. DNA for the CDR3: TGTGCCAGCAGCCCAAGACTAGCGGGGGTCCTTTACAATGAGCAGTTCTTC.

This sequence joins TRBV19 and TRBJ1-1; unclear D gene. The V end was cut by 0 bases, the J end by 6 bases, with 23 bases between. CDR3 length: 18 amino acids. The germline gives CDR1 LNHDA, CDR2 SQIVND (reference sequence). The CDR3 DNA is TGTGCCAGTAGTATAGATTTAAAATCTCGTATCGGTGCGGCTGAAGCTTTCTTT. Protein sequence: CASSIDLKSRIGAAEAFF.

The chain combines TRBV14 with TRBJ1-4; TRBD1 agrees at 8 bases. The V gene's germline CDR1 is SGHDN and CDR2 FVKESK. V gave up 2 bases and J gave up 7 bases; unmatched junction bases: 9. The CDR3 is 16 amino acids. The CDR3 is CASSQHGTGGGEKLFF. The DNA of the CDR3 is TGTGCCAGCAGCCAACACGGGACAGGAGGAGGTGAAAAACTGTTTTTT.

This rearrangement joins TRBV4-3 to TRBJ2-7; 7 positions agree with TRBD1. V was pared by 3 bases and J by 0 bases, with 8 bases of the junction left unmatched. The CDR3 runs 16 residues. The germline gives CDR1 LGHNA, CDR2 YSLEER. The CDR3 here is CASSQSTGWSSYEQYF. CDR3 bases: TGCGCCAGCAGCCAGTCGACAGGGTGGTCCTCCTACGAGCAGTACTTC.

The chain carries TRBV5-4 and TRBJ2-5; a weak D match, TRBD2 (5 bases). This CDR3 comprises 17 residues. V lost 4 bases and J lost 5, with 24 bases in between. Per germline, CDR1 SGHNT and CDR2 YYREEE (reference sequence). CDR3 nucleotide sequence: TGTGCCAGCAGCCCCTTCGGGCTAGCCAACACCCGGGAGACCCAGTACTTC. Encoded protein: CASSPFGLANTRETQYF.

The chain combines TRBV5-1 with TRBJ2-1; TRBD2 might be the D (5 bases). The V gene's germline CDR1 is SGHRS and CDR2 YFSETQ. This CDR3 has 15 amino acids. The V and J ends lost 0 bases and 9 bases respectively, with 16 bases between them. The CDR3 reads CASSLEEARVTEQFF. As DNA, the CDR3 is TGCGCCAGCAGCTTGGAAGAGGCGCGGGTAACTGAGCAGTTCTTC. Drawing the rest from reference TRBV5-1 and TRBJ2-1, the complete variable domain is KAGVTQTPRYLIKTRGQQVTLSCSPISGHRSVSWYQQTPGQGLQFLFEYFSETQRNKGNFPGRFSGRQFSNSRSEMNVSTLELGDSALYLCASSLEEARVTEQFFGPGTRLTVL.

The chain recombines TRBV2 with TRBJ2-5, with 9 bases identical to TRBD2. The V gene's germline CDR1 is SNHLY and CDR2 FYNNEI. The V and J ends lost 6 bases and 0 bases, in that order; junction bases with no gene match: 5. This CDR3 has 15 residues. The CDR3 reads CASRGREGYQETQYF. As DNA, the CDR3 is TGTGCCAGCAGAGGGCGGGAGGGGTACCAAGAGACCCAGTACTTC.

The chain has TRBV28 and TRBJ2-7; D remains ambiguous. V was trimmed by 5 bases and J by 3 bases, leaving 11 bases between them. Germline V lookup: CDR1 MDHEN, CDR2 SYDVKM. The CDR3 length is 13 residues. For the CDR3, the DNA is TGTGCCAGCAGTGAGCATTTCCGCTACGAGCAGTACTTC. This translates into CASSEHFRYEQYF.

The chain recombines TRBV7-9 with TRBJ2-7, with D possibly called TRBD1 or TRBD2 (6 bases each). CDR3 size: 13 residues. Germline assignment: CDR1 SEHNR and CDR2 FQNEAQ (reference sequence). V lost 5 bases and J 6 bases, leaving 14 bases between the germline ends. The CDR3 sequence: CASSLGGRVEQYF. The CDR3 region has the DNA TGTGCCAGCAGCCTAGGGGGGCGCGTCGAGCAGTACTTC.

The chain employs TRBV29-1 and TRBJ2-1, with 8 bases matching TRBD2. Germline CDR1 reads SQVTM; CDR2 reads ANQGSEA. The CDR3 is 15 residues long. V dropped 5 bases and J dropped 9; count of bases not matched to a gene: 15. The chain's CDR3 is CSVTSSGKTLTEQFF. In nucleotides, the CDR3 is TGCAGCGTTACAAGTAGCGGGAAGACCCTCACTGAGCAGTTCTTC.

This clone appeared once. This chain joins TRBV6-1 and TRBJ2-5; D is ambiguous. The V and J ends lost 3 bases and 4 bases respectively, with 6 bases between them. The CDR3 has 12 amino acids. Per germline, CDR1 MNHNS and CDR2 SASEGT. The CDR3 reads CASSDYGETQYF. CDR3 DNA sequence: TGTGCCAGCAGTGATTACGGAGAGACCCAGTACTTC.

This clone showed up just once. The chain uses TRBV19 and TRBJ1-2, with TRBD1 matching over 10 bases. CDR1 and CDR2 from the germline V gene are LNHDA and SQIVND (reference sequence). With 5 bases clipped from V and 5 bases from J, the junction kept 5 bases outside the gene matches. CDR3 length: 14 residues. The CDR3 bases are TGTGCCAGTAGTTCGGGACAGGGGAGGTATGGCTACACCTTC. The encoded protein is CASSSGQGRYGYTF.

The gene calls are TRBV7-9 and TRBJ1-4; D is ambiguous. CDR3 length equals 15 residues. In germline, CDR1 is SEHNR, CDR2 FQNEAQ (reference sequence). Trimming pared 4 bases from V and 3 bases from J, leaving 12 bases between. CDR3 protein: CASSSMVEANEKLFF. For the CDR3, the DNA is TGTGCCAGCAGCTCTATGGTAGAGGCTAATGAAAAACTGTTTTTT.

CDR3 residues: CASTLRTNLGRDEAFF. The CDR3 nucleotides read TGTGCCAGTACTCTCCGAACAAATCTGGGGCGGGATGAAGCTTTCTTT. J is TRBJ1-1 and V is TRBV19; weak D call: TRBD1 (5 bases). V was shortened by 7 bases and J by 7 bases, with 25 bases between the two germline ends. The CDR3 is 16 amino acids. Germline lookup yields CDR1 LNHDA and CDR2 SQIVND (reference sequence).

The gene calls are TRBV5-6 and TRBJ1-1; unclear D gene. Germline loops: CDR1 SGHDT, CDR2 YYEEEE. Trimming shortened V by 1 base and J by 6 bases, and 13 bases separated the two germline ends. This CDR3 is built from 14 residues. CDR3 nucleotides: TGTGCCAGCAGCTTGTCAGTGTGGTTGGCTGAAGCTTTCTTT. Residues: CASSLSVWLAEAFF.

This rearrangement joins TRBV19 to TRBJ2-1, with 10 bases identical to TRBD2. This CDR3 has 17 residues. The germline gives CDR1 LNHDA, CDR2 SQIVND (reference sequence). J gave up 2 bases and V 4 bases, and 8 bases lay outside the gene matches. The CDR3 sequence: CASSTTSGRAPYNEQFF. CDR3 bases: TGTGCCAGTAGTACAACCAGCGGGAGGGCCCCCTACAATGAGCAGTTCTTC.

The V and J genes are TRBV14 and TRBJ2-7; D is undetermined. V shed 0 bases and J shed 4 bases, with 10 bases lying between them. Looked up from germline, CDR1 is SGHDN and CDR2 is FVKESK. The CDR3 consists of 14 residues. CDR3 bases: TGTGCCAGCAGCCAAGACCCACACGATTACGAGCAGTACTTC. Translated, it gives CASSQDPHDYEQYF.

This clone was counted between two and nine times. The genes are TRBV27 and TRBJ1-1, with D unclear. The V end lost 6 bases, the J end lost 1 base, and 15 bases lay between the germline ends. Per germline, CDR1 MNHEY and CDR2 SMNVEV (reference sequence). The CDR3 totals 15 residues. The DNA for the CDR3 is TGTGCCAGCAGCTGGACTGGGAGAACGAACACTGAAGCTTTCTTT. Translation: CASSWTGRTNTEAFF.

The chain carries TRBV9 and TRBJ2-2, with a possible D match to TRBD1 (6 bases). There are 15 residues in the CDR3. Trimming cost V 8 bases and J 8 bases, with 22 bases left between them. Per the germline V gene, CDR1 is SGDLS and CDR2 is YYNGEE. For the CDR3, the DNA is TGTGCCAGTAGCCATCAGACAGGAAAGGGGGGGGAGCTGTTTTTT. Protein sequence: CASSHQTGKGGELFF.

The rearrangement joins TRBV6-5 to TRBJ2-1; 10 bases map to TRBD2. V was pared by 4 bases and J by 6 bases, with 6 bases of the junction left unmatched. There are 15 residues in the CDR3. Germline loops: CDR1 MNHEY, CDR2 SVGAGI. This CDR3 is CASSLSGLASNEQFF. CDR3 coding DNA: TGTGCCAGCAGTTTATCGGGACTAGCGAGCAATGAGCAGTTCTTC.

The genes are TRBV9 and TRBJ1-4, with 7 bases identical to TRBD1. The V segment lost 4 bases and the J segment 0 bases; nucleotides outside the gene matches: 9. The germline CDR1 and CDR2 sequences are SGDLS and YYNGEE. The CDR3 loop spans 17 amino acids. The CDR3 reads CASSNPGQHATNEKLFF. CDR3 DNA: TGTGCCAGCAGCAACCCGGGACAGCATGCAACTAATGAAAAACTGTTTTTT. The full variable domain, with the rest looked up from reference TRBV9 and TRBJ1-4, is DSGVTQTPKHLITATGQRVTLRCSPRSGDLSVYWYQQSLDQGLQFLIQYYNGEERAKGNILERFSAQQFPDLHSELNLSSLELGDSALYFCASSNPGQHATNEKLFFGSGTQLSVL.

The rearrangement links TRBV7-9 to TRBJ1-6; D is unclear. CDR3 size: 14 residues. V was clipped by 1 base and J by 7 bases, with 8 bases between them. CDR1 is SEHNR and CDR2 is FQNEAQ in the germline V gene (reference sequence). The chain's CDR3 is CASSLEQQNSPLHF. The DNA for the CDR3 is TGTGCCAGCAGCTTAGAACAGCAGAATTCACCCCTCCACTTT.

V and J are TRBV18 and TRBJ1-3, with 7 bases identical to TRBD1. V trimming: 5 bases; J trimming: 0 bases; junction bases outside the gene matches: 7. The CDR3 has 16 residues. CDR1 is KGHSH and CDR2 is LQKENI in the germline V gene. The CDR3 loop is CASSSGQTSSGNTIYF. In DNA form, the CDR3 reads TGTGCCAGCTCATCGGGACAGACGAGCTCTGGAAACACCATATATTTT.